Below, 3 T cell receptor beta chains from the same sample are listed, as sequenced in a study of T-cell memory formation after mild COVID-19. In TCRdb, the 5' RACE reads were re-called with MiXCR into one record per CDR3 protein. The sample holds fewer than 500,000 distinct CDR3 sequences; 20% to 25% are singletons and the top ten take approximately 12%. Sequenced: PBMCs or a T cell subset sorted from them (not recorded which). The receptors were sampled from an adult woman who had mild COVID-19 (a few samples of this study predate the infection). Cell type and time point are not known.

The gene calls are TRBV29-1 and TRBJ1-2; D is undetermined. Germline-derived CDR1 and CDR2 are SQVTM and ANQGSEA. This CDR3 is 12 amino acids long. With 4 bases removed from V and 2 bases from J, the gap between germline ends came to 8 bases. In nucleotides, the CDR3 is TGCAGCGTTGTGGCAGAAAACTATGGCTACACCTTC. As protein: CSVVAENYGYTF.

This sequence joins TRBV12-3 or TRBV12-4 and TRBJ1-3, with a tentative D call TRBD1 (6 bases). CDR3 size: 13 residues. With 7 bases removed from V and 3 bases from J, the gap between germline ends came to 10 bases. The CDR3 sequence is CASIQGGGNTIYF. The CDR3 bases are TGTGCCAGCATACAGGGAGGTGGAAACACCATATATTTT.

This clonotype showed up just a few times. The rearrangement links TRBV7-6 to TRBJ2-7; 9 bases agree with TRBD1. Germline V gene lookup returns CDR1 SGHVS and CDR2 FNYEAQ. The CDR3 is 14 residues long. V shed 4 bases, J shed 6 bases, and the junction held 7 bases outside the gene matches. CDR3 in amino acids: CASSSGTGFPEQYF. As DNA, the CDR3 is TGTGCCAGCAGCTCCGGGACAGGGTTCCCCGAGCAGTACTTC.